These 10 T cell receptor beta chains were all obtained from the same sample, sequenced in a study of T cell repertoires in cytomegalovirus infection. Via MiXCR, TCRdb re-called the reads, giving one row per CDR3 protein. Of 490,000 or so distinct CDR3 sequences listed, about 11% are singletons. The sample taken for sequencing was PBMCs. The receptors originated from a human donor in good health (CMV status not recorded). Some clones in this sample may be carry-over from other donors' samples.

This clonotype was observed a single time. A read error may be the cause here, since a much bigger clone is one base away. V gene TRBV7-9 combines with J gene TRBJ2-1; 8 nucleotides line up with TRBD1. Germline V gives CDR1 SEHNR, CDR2 FQNEAQ (reference sequence). The CDR3 consists of 14 residues. The ends lost 5 bases at V and 9 bases at J; junction bases unmatched: 9. The CDR3 here is CASSKTGDATEQFF. In nucleotides, the CDR3 is TGTGCCAGCAGCAAGACAGGGGATGCGACTGAGCAGTTCTTC. Filled out from reference TRBV7-9 and TRBJ2-1, the complete variable domain reads DTGVSQNPRHKITKRGQNVTFRCDPISEHNRLYWYRQTLGQGPEFLTYFQNEAQLEKSRLLSDRFSAERPKGSFSTLEIQRTEQGDSAMYLCASSKTGDATEQFFGPGTRLTVL.

In this sample, this clonotype turned up a few times. The chain has TRBV15 and TRBJ2-5; the match to TRBD2 covers 14 bases. Germline assignment: CDR1 LNHNV and CDR2 YYDKDF (reference sequence). This CDR3 has 17 residues. J gave up 0 bases and V 3 bases, and 3 bases lay outside the gene matches. The chain's CDR3 is CATSSRLAGGYQETQYF. The CDR3 bases are TGTGCCACCAGCAGCCGACTAGCGGGGGGGTACCAAGAGACCCAGTACTTC.

A word on this clonotype: This may arise from a read error, as a much more abundant clone is one base away. The chain combines TRBV14 with TRBJ2-2, with D unclear. Germline V lookup: CDR1 SGHDN, CDR2 FVKESK. CDR3 length: 16 residues. The DNA of the CDR3 is TGTGCCAGCGGCCAAGGCGACCAGTGGGTCACCGGGGAGCTGTTTTTT. It codes for CASGQGDQWVTGELFF. Complete variable domain (other parts from reference TRBV14 and TRBJ2-2): EAGVTQFPSHSVIEKGQTVTLRCDPISGHDNLYWYRRVMGKEIKFLLHFVKESKQDESGMPNNRFLAERTGGTYSTLKVQPAELEDSGVYFCASGQGDQWVTGELFFGEGSRLTVL.

The chain employs TRBV20-1 and TRBJ2-3, with TRBD2 matching 9 bases. V was clipped by 6 bases and J by 6 bases; unmatched bases: 10. This CDR3 comprises 14 residues. Germline lookup yields CDR1 DFQATT and CDR2 SNEGSKA (reference sequence). As DNA, the CDR3 is TGCAGTGCCATCAGGAGCGGGGGGTTGGATACGCAGTATTTT. This gives the protein CSAIRSGGLDTQYF.

This clonotype was detected many times. The chain uses TRBV14 and TRBJ2-1, with 14 bases identical to TRBD2. CDR1 is SGHDN and CDR2 is FVKESK in the germline V gene. The CDR3 spans 18 residues. After removal of 1 base from V and 6 bases from J, the junction contained 8 bases not matched to a gene. This chain's CDR3 is CASSQVPGLAGVGNEQFF. The CDR3 DNA reads TGTGCCAGCAGCCAAGTCCCGGGACTAGCGGGAGTAGGCAATGAGCAGTTCTTC.

This clonotype was counted many times. V usage is TRBV5-4 and J usage is TRBJ1-1; 8 positions match TRBD1. The J segment lost 6 bases and the V segment lost 0 bases, leaving 7 bases of the junction unmatched. Germline CDR1 SGHNT, CDR2 YYREEE (reference sequence). The CDR3 consists of 15 residues. The CDR3 bases are TGTGCCAGCAGCTTGGACAGGGGGATATATTCTGAAGCTTTCTTT. Its translation: CASSLDRGIYSEAFF.

In this sample, this clonotype turned up a few times. This chain links TRBV5-1 with TRBJ2-7; D unclear. The germline gives CDR1 SGHRS, CDR2 YFSETQ. The CDR3 totals 15 residues. The V end was cut by 4 bases, the J end by 0 bases, with 14 bases between. The CDR3 region is CASSPPGRHSYEQYF. The CDR3 DNA sequence: TGCGCCAGCAGCCCCCCGGGTAGGCACTCCTACGAGCAGTACTTC.

The V gene is TRBV28, the J gene TRBJ2-7; 7 nucleotides align to TRBD2. Germline loops: CDR1 MDHEN, CDR2 SYDVKM. The CDR3 has 14 residues. V gave up 5 bases and J gave up 2 bases; unmatched junction bases: 6. This CDR3 reads CASSVLAETYEQYF. Written as DNA, the CDR3 is TGTGCCAGCAGTGTCCTAGCGGAGACCTACGAGCAGTACTTC.

This clonotype was seen a handful of times. The rearrangement links TRBV4-2 to TRBJ1-2; TRBD1 agrees at 7 bases. V lost 0 bases to trimming and J lost 2 bases; unmatched junction nucleotides: 3. CDR3 length equals 15 residues. Germline loops: CDR1 LGHNA, CDR2 YNFKEQ. The CDR3: CASSQDQGGNYGYTF. CDR3 bases: TGTGCCAGCAGCCAAGATCAGGGGGGGAACTATGGCTACACCTTC.

This clonotype has more than one count but fewer than ten. V is TRBV4-2 and J is TRBJ2-5, with TRBD2 identical over 8 bases. This CDR3 spans 15 amino acids. V shed 1 base and J 5 bases; nucleotides not matched to a gene: 6. Germline V gene sequence: CDR1 LGHNA, CDR2 YNFKEQ. The CDR3 here is CASSQASGSGETQYF. The DNA of the CDR3 is TGTGCCAGCAGCCAAGCTAGCGGGTCTGGGGAGACCCAGTACTTC.